This T cell receptor (beta chain) was found in a study of CD8 T cells in Susac syndrome. V was pared by 5 bases and J by 8 bases, with 27 bases between. The length of the CDR3 is 17 residues. cDNA came from roughly 0.5 to 1 ug RNA primed by random hexamers. Multiplex PCR with immunoSEQ amplified the TCR beta CDR3 across 54 Vbeta and 13 Jbeta. TCRdb recomputed calls from the immunoSEQ multiplex PCR reads with MiXCR, one row per CDR3 protein. The sample has about 280,000 distinct CDR3 sequences; about 88% are singletons. Patients with stable or active relapsing-remitting disease, all of them treatment-naive, made up the multiple sclerosis controls. In contrast to the negatively isolated CD8+ and CD4+ T cells, TEMRA cells were FACS-enriched. Study-wide results and caveats: As the study acknowledged, the number of individuals who were part of its TCR sequencing and HLA analysis was relatively small.

To note about this clonotype: No antigen is known for it.

The genes are TRBV12-3 or TRBV12-4 and TRBJ1-1, with D tentatively TRBD1 (5 bases). This clonotype was sampled from a human donor with multiple sclerosis. Sequences were obtained from CD8+ T cells from PBMCs. DNA for the CDR3: TGTGCCAGCAGTCGCTCGAATACCCTCACACGGGGGGGGGAAGCTTTCTTT. Protein: CASSRSNTLTRGGEAFF.